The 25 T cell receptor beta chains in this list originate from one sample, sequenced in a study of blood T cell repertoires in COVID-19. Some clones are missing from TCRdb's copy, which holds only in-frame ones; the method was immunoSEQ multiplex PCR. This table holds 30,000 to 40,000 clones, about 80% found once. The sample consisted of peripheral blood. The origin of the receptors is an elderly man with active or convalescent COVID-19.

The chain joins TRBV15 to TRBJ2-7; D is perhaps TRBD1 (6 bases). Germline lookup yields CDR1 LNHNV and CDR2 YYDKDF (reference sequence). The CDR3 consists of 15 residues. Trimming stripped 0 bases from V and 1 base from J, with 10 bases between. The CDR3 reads CATSRETGPSYEQYF. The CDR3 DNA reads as TGTGCCACCAGCAGAGAGACAGGACCTTCCTACGAGCAGTACTTC.

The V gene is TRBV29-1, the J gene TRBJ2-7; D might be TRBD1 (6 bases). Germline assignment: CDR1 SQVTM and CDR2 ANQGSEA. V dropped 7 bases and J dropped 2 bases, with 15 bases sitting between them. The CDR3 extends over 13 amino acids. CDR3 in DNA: TGCAGCGCTACAGGGCGAGGGCCCTACGAGCAGTACTTC. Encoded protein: CSATGRGPYEQYF.

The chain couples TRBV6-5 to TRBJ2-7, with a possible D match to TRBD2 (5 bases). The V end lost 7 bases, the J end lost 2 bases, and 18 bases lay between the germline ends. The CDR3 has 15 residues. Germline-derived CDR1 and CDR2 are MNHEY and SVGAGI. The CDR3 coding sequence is TGTGCCAGCACCCCTCATCCGACTACCCCCTACGAGCAGTACTTC. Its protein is CASTPHPTTPYEQYF.

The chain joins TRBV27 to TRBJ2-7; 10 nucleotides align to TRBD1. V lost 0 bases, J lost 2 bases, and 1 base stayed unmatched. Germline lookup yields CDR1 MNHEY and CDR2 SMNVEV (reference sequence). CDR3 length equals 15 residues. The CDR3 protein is CASSLSGQGTYEQYF. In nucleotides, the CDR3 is TGTGCCAGCAGTTTATCGGGACAGGGGACCTACGAGCAGTACTTC.

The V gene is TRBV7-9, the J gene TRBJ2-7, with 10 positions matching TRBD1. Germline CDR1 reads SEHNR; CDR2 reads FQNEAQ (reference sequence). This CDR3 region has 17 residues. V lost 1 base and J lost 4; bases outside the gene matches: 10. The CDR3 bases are TGTGCCAGCAGCTTAGTACGTGGGACAGGGGAAAGATACGAGCAGTACTTC. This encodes CASSLVRGTGERYEQYF.

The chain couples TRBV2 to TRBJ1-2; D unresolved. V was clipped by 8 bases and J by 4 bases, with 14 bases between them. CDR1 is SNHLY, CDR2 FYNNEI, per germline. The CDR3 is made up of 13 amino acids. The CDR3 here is CASEATGSYGYTF. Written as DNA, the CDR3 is TGTGCCAGCGAAGCCACGGGGAGCTATGGCTACACCTTC.

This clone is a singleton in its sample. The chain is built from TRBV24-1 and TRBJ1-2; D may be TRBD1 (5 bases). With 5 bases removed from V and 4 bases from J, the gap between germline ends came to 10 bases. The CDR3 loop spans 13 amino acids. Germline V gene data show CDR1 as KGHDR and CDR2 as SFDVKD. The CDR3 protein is CATSGAGIYGYTF. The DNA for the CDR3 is TGTGCCACCAGTGGGGCAGGGATCTATGGCTACACCTTC.

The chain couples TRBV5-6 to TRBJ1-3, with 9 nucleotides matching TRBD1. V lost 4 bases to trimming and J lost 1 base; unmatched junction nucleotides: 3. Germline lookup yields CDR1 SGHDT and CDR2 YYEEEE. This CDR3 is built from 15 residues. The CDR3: CASSPGQGSGNTIYF. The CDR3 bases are TGTGCCAGCAGCCCGGGACAGGGTTCTGGAAACACCATATATTTT.

The CDR3 reads CASSFPASGYIYF. CDR3 nucleotide sequence: TGTGCCAGCAGTTTCCCCGCGTCGGGATATATATATTTT. The chain carries TRBV28 and TRBJ1-3; D is uncertain. Trimming shortened V by 3 bases and J by 13 bases, and 16 bases separated the two germline ends. Germline CDR1 MDHEN, CDR2 SYDVKM. This CDR3 is 13 amino acids long.

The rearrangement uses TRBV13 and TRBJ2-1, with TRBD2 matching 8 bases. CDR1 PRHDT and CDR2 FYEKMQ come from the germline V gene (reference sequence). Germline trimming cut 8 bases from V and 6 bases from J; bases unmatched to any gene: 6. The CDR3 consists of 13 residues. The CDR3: CASSRGGVNEQFF. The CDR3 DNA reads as TGTGCCAGCTCACGGGGGGGCGTCAATGAGCAGTTCTTC.

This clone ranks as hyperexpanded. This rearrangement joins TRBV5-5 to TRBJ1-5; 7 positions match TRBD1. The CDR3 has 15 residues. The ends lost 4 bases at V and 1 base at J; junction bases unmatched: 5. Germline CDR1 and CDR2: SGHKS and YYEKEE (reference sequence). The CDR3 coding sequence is TGTGCCAGCAGCGTACAGGGGCTGAGCAATCAGCCCCAGCATTTT. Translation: CASSVQGLSNQPQHF.

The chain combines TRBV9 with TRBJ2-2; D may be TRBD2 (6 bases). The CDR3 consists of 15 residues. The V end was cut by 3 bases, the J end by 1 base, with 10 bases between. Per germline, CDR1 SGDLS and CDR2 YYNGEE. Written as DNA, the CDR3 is TGTGCCAGCAGCGCGGGGGACCTGAACACCGGGGAGCTGTTTTTT. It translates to CASSAGDLNTGELFF.

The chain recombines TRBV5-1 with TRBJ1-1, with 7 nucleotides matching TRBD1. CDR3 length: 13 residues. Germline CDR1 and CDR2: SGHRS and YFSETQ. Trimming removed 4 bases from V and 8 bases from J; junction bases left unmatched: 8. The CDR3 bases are TGCGCCAGCAGCGTTAAACCGGGACAGGAAGCTTTCTTT. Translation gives CASSVKPGQEAFF. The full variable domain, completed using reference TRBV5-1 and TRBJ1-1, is KAGVTQTPRYLIKTRGQQVTLSCSPISGHRSVSWYQQTPGQGLQFLFEYFSETQRNKGNFPGRFSGRQFSNSRSEMNVSTLELGDSALYLCASSVKPGQEAFFGQGTRLTVV.

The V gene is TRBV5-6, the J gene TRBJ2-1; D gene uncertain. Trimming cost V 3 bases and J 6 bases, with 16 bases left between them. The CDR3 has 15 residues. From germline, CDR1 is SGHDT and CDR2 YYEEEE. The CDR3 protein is CASSSLSSSGNEQFF. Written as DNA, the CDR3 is TGTGCCAGCAGCTCTTTGTCTAGTAGTGGCAATGAGCAGTTCTTC.

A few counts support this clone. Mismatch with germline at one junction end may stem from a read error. The CDR3 sequence is CASSLEGFSFEQYF. CDR3 bases: TGTGCCAGCAGCTTAGAGGGGTTTTCCTTCGAGCAGTACTTC. V is TRBV7-6 and J is TRBJ2-7; possibly TRBD1 for D (5 bases). The CDR3 totals 14 residues. Per the germline V gene, CDR1 is SGHVS and CDR2 is FNYEAQ.

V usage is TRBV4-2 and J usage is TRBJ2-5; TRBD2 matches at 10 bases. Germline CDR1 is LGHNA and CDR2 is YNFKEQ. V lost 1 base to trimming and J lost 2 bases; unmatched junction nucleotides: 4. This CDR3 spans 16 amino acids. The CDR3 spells CASSQASGGLQETQYF. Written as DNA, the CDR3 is TGTGCCAGCAGCCAAGCTAGCGGGGGACTACAAGAGACCCAGTACTTC.

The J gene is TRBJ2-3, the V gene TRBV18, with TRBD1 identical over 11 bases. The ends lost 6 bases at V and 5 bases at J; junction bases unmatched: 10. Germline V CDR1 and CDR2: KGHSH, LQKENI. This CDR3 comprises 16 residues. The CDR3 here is CASSRGGQGAGDTQYF. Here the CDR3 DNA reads TGTGCCAGCTCTCGGGGAGGACAGGGGGCAGGAGATACGCAGTATTTT.

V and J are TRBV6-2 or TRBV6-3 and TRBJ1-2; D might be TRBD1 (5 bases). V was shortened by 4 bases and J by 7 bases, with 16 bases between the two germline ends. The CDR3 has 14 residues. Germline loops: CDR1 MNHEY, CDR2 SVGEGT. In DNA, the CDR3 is TGTGCCAGCAGTTCATCAAGGGGTCTGGGTGGCTACACCTTC. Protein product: CASSSSRGLGGYTF.

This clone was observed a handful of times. The CDR3 is CASSGEGRNYGYTF. Written as DNA, the CDR3 is TGTGCCAGCAGCGGCGAAGGGAGGAACTATGGCTACACCTTC. The chain employs TRBV9 and TRBJ1-2; D is unclear. The germline V gene has CDR1 SGDLS and CDR2 YYNGEE. V dropped 3 bases and J dropped 2 bases, with 11 bases sitting between them. CDR3 length: 14 amino acids.

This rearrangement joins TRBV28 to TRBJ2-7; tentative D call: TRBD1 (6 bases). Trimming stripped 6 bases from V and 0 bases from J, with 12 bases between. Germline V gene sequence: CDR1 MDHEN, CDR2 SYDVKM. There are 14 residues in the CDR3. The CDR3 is CASRPGQNSYEQYF. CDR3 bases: TGTGCCAGCAGACCGGGACAAAACTCCTACGAGCAGTACTTC.

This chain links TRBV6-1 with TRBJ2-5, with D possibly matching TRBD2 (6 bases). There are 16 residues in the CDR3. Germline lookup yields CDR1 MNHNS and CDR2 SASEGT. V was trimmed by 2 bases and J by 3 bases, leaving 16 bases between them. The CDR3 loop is CASSEFTSSWEETQYF. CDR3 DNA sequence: TGTGCCAGCAGTGAATTTACTAGCTCTTGGGAAGAGACCCAGTACTTC.

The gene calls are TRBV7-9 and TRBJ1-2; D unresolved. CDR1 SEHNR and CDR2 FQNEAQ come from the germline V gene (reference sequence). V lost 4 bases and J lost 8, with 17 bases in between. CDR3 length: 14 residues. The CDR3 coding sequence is TGTGCCAGCAGCTCGGGTTCAGTACCGTCCGGCTACACCTTC. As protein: CASSSGSVPSGYTF.

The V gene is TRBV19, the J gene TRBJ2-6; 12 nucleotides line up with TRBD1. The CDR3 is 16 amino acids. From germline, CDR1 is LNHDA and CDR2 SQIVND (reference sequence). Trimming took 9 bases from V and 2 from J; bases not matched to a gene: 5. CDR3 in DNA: TGTGCCAGCTCCGGGACAGGGGGCGCTGGGGCCAACGTCCTGACTTTC. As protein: CASSGTGGAGANVLTF. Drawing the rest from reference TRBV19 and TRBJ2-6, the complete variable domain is DGGITQSPKYLFRKEGQNVTLSCEQNLNHDAMYWYRQDPGQGLRLIYYSQIVNDFQKGDIAEGYSVSREKKESFPLTVTSAQKNPTAFYLCASSGTGGAGANVLTFGAGSRLTVL.

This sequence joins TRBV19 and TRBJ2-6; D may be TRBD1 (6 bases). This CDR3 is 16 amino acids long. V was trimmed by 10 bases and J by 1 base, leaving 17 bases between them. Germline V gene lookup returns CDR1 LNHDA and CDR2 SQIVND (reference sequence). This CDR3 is CATGGQLFSGANVLTF. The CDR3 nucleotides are TGTGCCACCGGAGGACAGCTATTTTCTGGGGCCAACGTCCTGACTTTC.

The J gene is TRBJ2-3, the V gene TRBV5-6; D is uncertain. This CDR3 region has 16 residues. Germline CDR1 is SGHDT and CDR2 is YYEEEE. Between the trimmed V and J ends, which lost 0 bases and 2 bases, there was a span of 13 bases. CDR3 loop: CASSLVASFSTDTQYF. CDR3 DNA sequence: TGTGCCAGCAGCTTGGTCGCTAGTTTCTCCACAGATACGCAGTATTTT.